This TCR beta chain derives from a study of blood T cell repertoires in COVID-19. Study background: Samples of COVID-19 (acute and convalescent) were obtained from the United States, Italy and Spain. T cells, B-cell-depleted T cells, or PBMCs provided the cDNA or gDNA that served as material.

This clone has more than one count but fewer than ten. In the authors' workflow: How many nucleated cells were present was estimated from reference gene primer amplification. Sequencing was performed with immunoSEQ multiplex PCR; in TCRdb, only in-frame clones are kept and a portion is missing. D and trimming were read from the DNA, whereas the V and J calls and clone size are those reported in that table. Among a few hundred thousand clones, 80% to 85% were seen once, and the ten largest hold around a sixth. CDR3 length: 13 amino acids. The origin of this receptor is a woman older than 75 with active or convalescent COVID-19. The sequenced sample was peripheral blood. This rearrangement joins TRBV21-1 to TRBJ1-1. TRBV21-1 is deemed a pseudogene. CDR3 in amino acids: CASSGGEGTEAFF. In DNA form, the CDR3 reads TGTGCCAGCTCCGGGGGGGAGGGCACTGAAGCTTTCTTT.